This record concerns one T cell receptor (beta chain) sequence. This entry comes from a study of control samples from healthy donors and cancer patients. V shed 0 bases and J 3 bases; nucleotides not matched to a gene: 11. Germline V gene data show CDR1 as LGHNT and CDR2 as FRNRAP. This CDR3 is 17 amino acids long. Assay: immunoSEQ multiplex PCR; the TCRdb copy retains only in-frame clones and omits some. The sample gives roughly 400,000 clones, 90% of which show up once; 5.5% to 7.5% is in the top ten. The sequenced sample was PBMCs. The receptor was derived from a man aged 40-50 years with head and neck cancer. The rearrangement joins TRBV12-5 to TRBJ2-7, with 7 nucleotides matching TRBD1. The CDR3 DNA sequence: TGTGCTAGTGGTTTGGTATGGTCCGGGGACAGTGTCTACGAGCAGTACTTC. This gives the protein CASGLVWSGDSVYEQYF.